This entry lists 24 T cell receptor beta chains sequenced from one sample in a study of cytomegalovirus exposure and HLA in healthy donors. The primer mix had 60 Vbeta and 13 Jbeta primers. Repertoires were generated with immunoSEQ multiplex PCR, while TCRdb's copy carries only in-frame clones and drops some. The sample includes 200,000 or so clones. What was sequenced was PBMCs. The source is a girl aged 2 to 9 in good health and CMV-seropositive.

This chain joins TRBV19 and TRBJ2-5, with 11 bases aligning to TRBD1. The J call could be wrong; TRBJ2-7 is a better fit for the DNA end. This CDR3 has 12 amino acids. Germline CDR1 and CDR2: LNHDA and SQIVND (reference sequence). The CDR3: CATGQGGYEQYF. For the CDR3, the DNA is TGTGCCACGGGACAGGGGGGCTACGAGCAGTACTTC.

V and J are TRBV6-1 and TRBJ1-5; 7 bases map to TRBD1. There are 14 residues in the CDR3. V gave up 6 bases and J gave up 3 bases; unmatched junction bases: 5. Germline V CDR1 and CDR2: MNHNS, SASEGT. The CDR3 sequence: CASRATGPNQPQHF. CDR3 nucleotide sequence: TGTGCCAGCAGGGCGACAGGGCCCAATCAGCCCCAGCATTTT.

The CDR3 sequence: CASSPRDSGRGQETQYF. DNA for the CDR3: TGTGCCAGCAGCCCCCGGGATAGCGGGAGGGGCCAAGAGACCCAGTACTTC. The rearrangement uses TRBV7-9 and TRBJ2-5; 11 positions agree with TRBD2. V was pared by 5 bases and J by 1 base, with 9 bases of the junction left unmatched. The CDR3 contains 17 residues. CDR1 and CDR2 from the germline V gene are SEHNR and FQNEAQ (reference sequence).

The chain recombines TRBV28 with TRBJ2-2; 7 nucleotides align to TRBD2. Germline V gives CDR1 MDHEN, CDR2 SYDVKM. The trim removed 5 bases at V and 4 bases at J, leaving 7 bases unmatched. CDR3 length equals 15 residues. The CDR3 DNA follows: TGTGCCAGCAGTCTAGCGGAGCTGGGCACCGGGGAGCTGTTTTTT. Its translation: CASSLAELGTGELFF.

The rearrangement links TRBV19 to TRBJ2-7, with D possibly TRBD1 on 6 matching bases. CDR1 and CDR2 (germline): LNHDA, SQIVND (reference sequence). With 5 bases removed from V and 5 bases from J, the gap between germline ends came to 25 bases. The length of the CDR3 is 17 residues. The CDR3 region has the DNA TGTGCCAGTAGTTTATACGGAAGGGGGTTATATCCTGACGAGCAGTACTTC. Translating it yields CASSLYGRGLYPDEQYF.

CDR3 residues: CASSPTSGTYNEQFF. CDR3 coding DNA: TGTGCCAGCAGCCCTACTAGCGGGACTTACAATGAGCAGTTCTTC. The V and J genes are TRBV7-3 and TRBJ2-1; 10 nucleotides align to TRBD2. V lost 5 bases and J lost 4; bases outside the gene matches: 5. The CDR3 length is 15 residues. Germline V gene sequence: CDR1 SGHTA, CDR2 FQGTGA.

The rearrangement uses TRBV7-3 and TRBJ2-2; 9 positions match TRBD1. Germline lookup yields CDR1 SGHTA and CDR2 FQGTGA. The CDR3 is 16 amino acids. With V trimmed by 2 bases and J by 0 bases, 1 base remained unmatched. CDR3 coding DNA: TGTGCCAGCAGCTTAGGGGACAGGGCGAACACCGGGGAGCTGTTTTTT. Translation gives CASSLGDRANTGELFF.

The chain joins TRBV28 to TRBJ2-7; 9 bases map to TRBD2. The CDR3 runs to 16 residues. CDR1 is MDHEN, CDR2 SYDVKM, per germline. The V gene end was trimmed by 2 bases and the J gene end by 4 bases; junction bases not matched to a gene: 9. The CDR3 DNA is TGTGCCAGCAGTTTAAAGTGGCTAGCGGGACTGTACGAGCAGTACTTC. Encoded protein: CASSLKWLAGLYEQYF. The full variable domain, with the rest looked up from reference TRBV28 and TRBJ2-7, is DVKVTQSSRYLVKRTGEKVFLECVQDMDHENMFWYRQDPGLGLRLIYFSYDVKMKEKGDIPEGYSVSREKKERFSLILESASTNQTSMYLCASSLKWLAGLYEQYFGPGTRLTVT.

This rearrangement joins TRBV28 to TRBJ2-5, with 7 bases lining up with TRBD1. Trimming took 5 bases from V and 5 from J; bases not matched to a gene: 8. This CDR3 has 14 residues. Germline CDR1 MDHEN, CDR2 SYDVKM. The CDR3 nucleotides read TGTGCCAGCAGTGAGGACAGGTTTAAGGAGACCCAGTACTTC. As protein: CASSEDRFKETQYF.

The chain couples TRBV19 to TRBJ2-3, with 8 bases lining up with TRBD2. The CDR3 is made up of 14 amino acids. V shed 3 bases and J 3 bases; nucleotides not matched to a gene: 2. The germline gives CDR1 LNHDA, CDR2 SQIVND (reference sequence). The CDR3 spells CASSIGGATDTQYF. The CDR3 nucleotides read TGTGCCAGTAGTATCGGGGGGGCTACAGATACGCAGTATTTT.

This chain connects TRBV18 to TRBJ1-1; D not resolved. Trimming pared 0 bases from V and 0 bases from J, leaving 8 bases between. This CDR3 is built from 15 residues. The germline V gene has CDR1 KGHSH and CDR2 LQKENI. In DNA, the CDR3 is TGTGCCAGCTCACCACCGCGGGAACTGAACACTGAAGCTTTCTTT. Its translation is CASSPPRELNTEAFF.

V is TRBV14 and J is TRBJ2-7, with TRBD1 matching over 7 bases. The CDR3 sequence is 14 residues long. The germline V gene encodes CDR1 SGHDN and CDR2 FVKESK. V lost 4 bases, J lost 3 bases, and 6 bases stayed unmatched. CDR3 in DNA: TGTGCCAGCAGCCTCCGACAGGGCCTCTACGAGCAGTACTTC. Translating it yields CASSLRQGLYEQYF.

The rearrangement links TRBV30 to TRBJ2-2; 7 bases are a match to TRBD2. The CDR3 consists of 16 residues. Trimming cost V 2 bases and J 0 bases; bases outside gene matches: 6. The germline V gene has CDR1 GTSNPN and CDR2 SVGIG (reference sequence). The CDR3 spells CAWSNPGTTNTGELFF. CDR3 DNA: TGTGCCTGGAGTAACCCCGGGACTACGAACACCGGGGAGCTGTTTTTT.

The chain employs TRBV9 and TRBJ2-3; D gene unclear. CDR1 SGDLS and CDR2 YYNGEE come from the germline V gene. V was pared by 3 bases and J by 6 bases, with 20 bases between. The CDR3 extends over 16 amino acids. CDR3 nucleotide sequence: TGTGCCAGCAGCGCCTACGAACAGCCCCGCTTGGATACGCAGTATTTT. It is translated as CASSAYEQPRLDTQYF.

Regarding this clone: No conserved phenylalanine or tryptophan is present at the end of the CDR3, so a read error is the likely explanation. This sequence joins TRBV5-4 and TRBJ1-1, with 7 positions matching TRBD1. The CDR3 has 14 amino acids. CDR1 SGHNT and CDR2 YYREEE come from the germline V gene (reference sequence). The junction had 2 bases not matched to a gene; V was cut back by 3 bases and J by 0 bases. CDR3 coding DNA: TGTGCCAGCAGCTGGGACAGCGTGAACACTGAAGCTTTCTCT. The encoded protein is CASSWDSVNTEAFS.

This chain links TRBV27 with TRBJ1-2; 7 bases align to TRBD1. In germline, CDR1 is MNHEY, CDR2 SMNVEV (reference sequence). With V trimmed by 4 bases and J by 2 bases, 7 bases remained unmatched. The CDR3 sequence is 15 residues long. The CDR3 here is CASSWSGTDNYGYTF. CDR3 DNA: TGTGCCAGCAGTTGGTCCGGGACAGACAACTATGGCTACACCTTC.

V usage is TRBV10-3 and J usage is TRBJ2-3; the match to TRBD2 covers 7 bases. The CDR3 loop spans 13 amino acids. With 11 bases clipped from V and 6 bases from J, the junction kept 11 bases outside the gene matches. The V gene's germline CDR1 is ENHRY and CDR2 SYGVKD. CDR3: CAQGGGSEDTQYF. CDR3 bases: TGTGCCCAAGGTGGCGGGAGTGAGGATACGCAGTATTTT.

The chain recombines TRBV11-2 with TRBJ2-3, with 8 bases aligning to TRBD2. The CDR3 extends over 15 amino acids. V gave up 5 bases and J gave up 5 bases; unmatched junction bases: 9. From germline, CDR1 is SGHAT and CDR2 FQNNGV. CDR3 DNA: TGTGCCAGCAGCGCGGCCACGGGAGGGATAGATACGCAGTATTTT. Its translation is CASSAATGGIDTQYF.

This chain joins TRBV5-8 and TRBJ2-1; no firm D call. CDR1 and CDR2 (germline): SGHTS, YDEGEE. The V gene lost 0 bases and the J gene lost 0 bases, with 7 bases spanning the gap. CDR3 length: 15 amino acids. CDR3 in DNA: TGTGCCAGCAGCTTGGCGGGTAACTCCTACAATGAGCAGTTCTTC. It specifies CASSLAGNSYNEQFF.

This chain links TRBV27 with TRBJ2-7, with TRBD2 matching over 13 bases. The CDR3 runs 17 residues. CDR1 is MNHEY, CDR2 SMNVEV, per germline (reference sequence). This CDR3 reads CVNSGQVTSGRFYEQYF. CDR3 coding DNA: TGTGTTAACTCGGGACAGGTGACTAGCGGGAGGTTTTACGAGCAGTACTTC.

The chain employs TRBV27 and TRBJ2-1, with D tentatively TRBD1 (5 bases). Germline V CDR1 and CDR2: MNHEY, SMNVEV (reference sequence). Trimming removed 6 bases at V and 5 bases at J, with 20 bases between. The CDR3 contains 16 residues. CDR3 bases: TGTGCCAGCAGCTCTCTCCTTTTGGACACAAACAATGAGCAGTTCTTC. This translates into CASSSLLLDTNNEQFF.

CDR3 in DNA: TGTGCCAGCAGTCCCCCGGGGGAGGACGGGGAGCTGTTTTTT. It codes for CASSPPGEDGELFF. The chain links TRBV4-2 to TRBJ2-2, with a tentative D call TRBD2 (6 bases). Germline values: CDR1 LGHNA, CDR2 YNFKEQ. V gave up 6 bases and J gave up 7 bases, with 15 bases separating them. The CDR3 length is 14 residues.

The V and J genes are TRBV28 and TRBJ2-1, with 11 bases that match TRBD2. The CDR3 loop spans 15 amino acids. Germline CDR1 is MDHEN and CDR2 is SYDVKM. V lost 9 bases, J lost 1 base, and 5 bases stayed unmatched. CDR3 loop: CASILAGESYNEQFF. The CDR3 nucleotides read TGTGCCAGTATACTAGCGGGGGAATCCTACAATGAGCAGTTCTTC.

The V and J genes are TRBV7-6 and TRBJ2-7; TRBD1 matches 10 bases. V shed 2 bases and J 4 bases; nucleotides not matched to a gene: 8. There are 16 residues in the CDR3. Germline CDR1 is SGHVS and CDR2 is FNYEAQ. The CDR3 bases are TGTGCCAGCAGCTTATCCAGGACAGGGGGTCGATACGAGCAGTACTTC. Translation: CASSLSRTGGRYEQYF.